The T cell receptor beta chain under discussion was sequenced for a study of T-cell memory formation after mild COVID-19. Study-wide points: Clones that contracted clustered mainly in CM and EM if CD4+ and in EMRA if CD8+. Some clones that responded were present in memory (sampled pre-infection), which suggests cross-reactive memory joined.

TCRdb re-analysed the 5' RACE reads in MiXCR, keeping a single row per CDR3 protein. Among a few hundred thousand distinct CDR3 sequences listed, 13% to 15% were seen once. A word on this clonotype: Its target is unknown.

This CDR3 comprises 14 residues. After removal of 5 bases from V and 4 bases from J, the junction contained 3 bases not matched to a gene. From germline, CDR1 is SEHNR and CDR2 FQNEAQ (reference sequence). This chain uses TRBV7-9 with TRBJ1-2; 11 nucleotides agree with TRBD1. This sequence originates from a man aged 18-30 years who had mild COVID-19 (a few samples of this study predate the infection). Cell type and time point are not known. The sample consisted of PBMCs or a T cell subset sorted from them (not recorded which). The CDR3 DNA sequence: TGTGCCAGCAGCGGGACAGGGGGGAGCTATGGCTACACCTTC. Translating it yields CASSGTGGSYGYTF. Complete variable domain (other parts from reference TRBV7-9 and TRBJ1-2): DTGVSQNPRHKITKRGQNVTFRCDPISEHNRLYWYRQTLGQGPEFLTYFQNEAQLEKSRLLSDRFSAERPKGSFSTLEIQRTEQGDSAMYLCASSGTGGSYGYTFGSGTRLTVV.